This T cell receptor beta chain is from a study of OX40 agonist ivuxolimab in advanced cancers. The wider study: Males comprised about 84% of the group, whose mean age was about 60 years (range about 20 to 85). 30% to 40% of patients had received prior checkpoint inhibitor therapy. Notes on the study in general: In the 0.1 to 3.0 mg/kg range, CD4+ and CD8+ blood T cells had expanded clonally by week 6. Expanded peripheral T cell antigen specificity was not determined.

Produced via immunoSEQ multiplex PCR; TCRdb's table is partial and in-frame only. The data contain 15,000 to 25,000 clones, approximately 83% of them seen just once; the ten biggest clones take up around 48%. Deletions cut 0 bases from V and 2 bases from J, with 10 bases between. The CDR3 consists of 15 residues. Germline V CDR1 and CDR2: LGHNA, YSLEER. About this clone: Its target is not known.

The chain is built from TRBV4-3 and TRBJ1-1; D gene unclear. The input for sequencing was CD4+ or CD8+ T cells sorted from blood, taken in a trial of the OX40 agonist ivuxolimab. The receptor comes from an adult with an advanced solid tumor such as melanoma, head and neck, liver or kidney cancer. CDR3 sequence reads: CASSQDRLANTEAFF. The CDR3 DNA follows: TGCGCCAGCAGCCAAGATCGACTAGCAAACACTGAAGCTTTCTTT.